This T cell receptor (beta chain) emerged from a study of a mutant IDH1 vaccine in newly diagnosed glioma. About the study: Following radiotherapy alone, or alongside temozolomide cycles, vaccination was started after an interval of 4-6 weeks. Those enrolled had earlier been treated with radiotherapy, temozolomide, or both, mostly both.

Time point in this sample: week 11, during vaccination. Mutant IDH1 20-mer peptide, at 300 ug, made up each vaccine dose, with topical imiquimod. Note on this clone: Antigen: not known.

Germline V CDR1 and CDR2: LNHDA, SQIVND (reference sequence). The trim removed 10 bases at V and 2 bases at J, leaving 14 bases unmatched. The CDR3 has 15 amino acids. The assay was immunoSEQ multiplex PCR, and TCRdb's table has in-frame clones only and misses some. Seen here are around 60,000 clones, approximately 84% observed once, and the top ten hold approximately 9.1%. The input for sequencing was PBMCs, taken from a glioma patient whose treatment included an IDH1 peptide vaccine. The source is a woman in her fifties or sixties with glioma. The rearrangement joins TRBV19 to TRBJ2-7, with 7 bases fitting TRBD1. CDR3 in amino acids: CATRRQGQTPYEQYF. For the CDR3, the DNA is TGTGCCACTAGGAGACAGGGACAAACCCCCTACGAGCAGTACTTC.